Below are 18 T cell receptor beta chains sequenced from a single sample in a study of T cells in Graves' hyperthyroidism and ophthalmopathy. Researchers took RNA transcripts and amplified the TCR beta CDR3 regions from them. An initial round of RT-PCR targeting the TCR CDR3 relied on the HTBI primer set. MiXCR, applied by TCRdb to the multiplex PCR reads, yields one record per CDR3 protein. The sample consists of 550,000 to 650,000 distinct CDR3 sequences, around 14% of them appearing once. Sequencing input: blood. These receptors were collected from a woman between 25 and 40 years old with Graves' hyperthyroidism that later progressed to Graves' ophthalmopathy.

This clonotype was seen repeatedly, ten times or more. The V and J genes are TRBV28 and TRBJ1-3; D is possibly TRBD1 (6 bases). Per germline, CDR1 MDHEN and CDR2 SYDVKM. V gave up 8 bases and J gave up 0 bases, with 14 bases separating them. The CDR3 extends over 15 amino acids. In nucleotides, the CDR3 is TGTGCCAGCTTCCAAACAGGGAGCTCTGGAAACACCATATATTTT. Protein sequence: CASFQTGSSGNTIYF.

V and J are TRBV20-1 and TRBJ2-1; 10 bases are a match to TRBD2. The germline gives CDR1 DFQATT, CDR2 SNEGSKA (reference sequence). Losses at the gene ends were 3 bases for V and 8 bases for J; bases not matched to a gene: 7. CDR3 length equals 14 residues. CDR3 loop: CSASWASGSDEQFF. CDR3 DNA sequence: TGCAGTGCTAGCTGGGCTAGCGGGAGCGATGAGCAGTTCTTC.

In this sample, this clonotype turned up many times. The chain links TRBV27 to TRBJ2-1, with 7 bases fitting TRBD2. V dropped 0 bases and J dropped 6; count of bases not matched to a gene: 8. From germline, CDR1 is MNHEY and CDR2 SMNVEV (reference sequence). The CDR3 is 16 residues long. CDR3 bases: TGTGCCAGCAGTTTATCGGGCGGGAGAGGTCCCAATGAGCAGTTCTTC. Its translation is CASSLSGGRGPNEQFF.

This clonotype has more than one count but fewer than ten. The chain combines TRBV4-2 with TRBJ2-7; D is unclear. The ends were cut back, 1 base at V and 4 bases at J, with 14 bases in the middle. Germline V CDR1 and CDR2: LGHNA, YNFKEQ. The CDR3 has 15 residues. The CDR3 DNA reads as TGTGCCAGCAGCCAAGTAATTAGCTCAACGTACGAGCAGTACTTC. Protein: CASSQVISSTYEQYF.

This clonotype was detected many times. The chain is built from TRBV30 and TRBJ2-1, with no clear D. This CDR3 region has 13 residues. Germline CDR1 GTSNPN, CDR2 SVGIG (reference sequence). Trimming stripped 0 bases from V and 7 bases from J, with 10 bases between. The CDR3 loop reads CAWSVPGRNEQFF. For the CDR3, the DNA is TGTGCCTGGAGTGTACCCGGGCGGAATGAGCAGTTCTTC.

The chain has TRBV9 and TRBJ2-5; D possibly corresponds to TRBD2 (5 bases). Germline values: CDR1 SGDLS, CDR2 YYNGEE. The CDR3 is made up of 14 amino acids. Trimming pared 3 bases from V and 1 base from J, leaving 10 bases between. The CDR3 sequence: CASSARELQETQYF. In DNA, the CDR3 is TGTGCCAGCAGCGCCCGGGAACTCCAAGAGACCCAGTACTTC.

This clonotype was seen many times. The chain uses TRBV2 and TRBJ2-2; 7 nucleotides agree with TRBD2. V dropped 7 bases and J dropped 1; count of bases not matched to a gene: 3. Germline loops: CDR1 SNHLY, CDR2 FYNNEI. CDR3 length: 14 amino acids. CDR3 bases: TGTGCCAGCAAGACTAGCCGGAACACCGGGGAGCTGTTTTTT. Encoded protein: CASKTSRNTGELFF.

V is TRBV11-1 and J is TRBJ2-1; D possibly matches TRBD1 or TRBD2 (6 bases each). The CDR3 spans 14 residues. Trimming stripped 1 base from V and 6 bases from J, with 10 bases between. Germline loops: CDR1 SGHAT, CDR2 FQDESV (reference sequence). CDR3 nucleotides: TGTGCCAGCAGCTTAGTAGGGGGGTCCAATGAGCAGTTCTTC. The encoded protein is CASSLVGGSNEQFF.

This clonotype was counted ten times or more. The V and J genes are TRBV11-2 and TRBJ1-1; D possibly corresponds to TRBD1 (6 bases). The CDR3 covers 14 residues. V lost 6 bases to trimming and J lost 1 base, with 12 bases between them. CDR1 SGHAT and CDR2 FQNNGV come from the germline V gene. The CDR3 nucleotides are TGTGCCAGCAGATTACTAGGGGGGAACACTGAAGCTTTCTTT. It is translated as CASRLLGGNTEAFF.

This clonotype was observed many times. The chain is built from TRBV3-1 and TRBJ2-5; D is unresolved. Germline CDR1 reads LGHDT; CDR2 reads YNNKEL (reference sequence). This CDR3 is 14 amino acids long. V was clipped by 1 base and J by 1 base, with 7 bases between them. The CDR3 DNA is TGTGCCAGCAGCCAAGTACCGGGCCAAGAGACCCAGTACTTC. Translated, it gives CASSQVPGQETQYF.

This clonotype was seen many times. V is TRBV20-1 and J is TRBJ1-5; D possibly corresponds to TRBD1 (6 bases). Germline-derived CDR1 and CDR2 are DFQATT and SNEGSKA (reference sequence). The ends were cut back, 4 bases at V and 0 bases at J, with 13 bases in the middle. The CDR3 extends over 15 amino acids. The CDR3 loop is CSAKTTGFSNQPQHF. CDR3 DNA: TGCAGTGCTAAGACTACAGGGTTTAGCAATCAGCCCCAGCATTTT.

The chain joins TRBV3-1 to TRBJ2-2, with TRBD2 matching over 15 bases. Looked up from germline, CDR1 is LGHDT and CDR2 is YNNKEL (reference sequence). CDR3 length: 19 residues. Trimming took 0 bases from V and 1 from J; bases not matched to a gene: 3. CDR3 sequence (DNA): TGTGCCAGCAGCCAAGATGGGACTAGCGGGAGGCTGAACACCGGGGAGCTGTTTTTT. This gives the protein CASSQDGTSGRLNTGELFF.

This clonotype has a count of ten or more. The CDR3 coding sequence is TGTGCCAGCAGCTTTGGACTGATCGATGAGCAGTTCTTC. This gives the protein CASSFGLIDEQFF. This chain joins TRBV11-3 and TRBJ2-1; D perhaps matches TRBD2 (5 bases). The length of the CDR3 is 13 residues. With 3 bases removed from V and 8 bases from J, the gap between germline ends came to 11 bases. Germline lookup yields CDR1 SGHNT and CDR2 YENEEA.

Many counts were recorded for this clonotype. J is TRBJ1-1 and V is TRBV6-2 or TRBV6-3; D unclear. Germline V gives CDR1 MNHEY, CDR2 SVGEGT. V was trimmed by 2 bases and J by 0 bases, leaving 13 bases between them. CDR3 length: 16 residues. The CDR3, as DNA: TGTGCCAGCAGTTACCAACCCTATACTGTGAACACTGAAGCTTTCTTT. Its translation: CASSYQPYTVNTEAFF.

This chain links TRBV7-2 with TRBJ1-4, with D uncertain. V gave up 5 bases and J gave up 0 bases, with 13 bases separating them. This CDR3 has 16 residues. In germline, CDR1 is SGHTA, CDR2 FQGNSA. CDR3 sequence reads: CASSTNRIATNEKLFF. The CDR3 nucleotides are TGTGCCAGCAGCACGAACCGGATTGCAACTAATGAAAAACTGTTTTTT.

This clonotype was observed at least ten times. The rearrangement uses TRBV18 and TRBJ2-7; weak D call: TRBD1 (6 bases). Germline V gene data show CDR1 as KGHSH and CDR2 as LQKENI. Trimming shortened V by 3 bases and J by 5 bases, and 17 bases separated the two germline ends. The length of the CDR3 is 15 residues. CDR3 residues: CASSPIQGQVDEQYF. The CDR3 nucleotides are TGTGCCAGCTCACCCATACAGGGCCAGGTGGACGAGCAGTACTTC.

This clonotype occurred many times. The chain joins TRBV19 to TRBJ1-2, with D hard to call. V was trimmed by 0 bases and J by 6 bases, leaving 5 bases between them. CDR3 length: 12 amino acids. Germline loops: CDR1 LNHDA, CDR2 SQIVND (reference sequence). CDR3: CASSIERNGYTF. CDR3 sequence (DNA): TGTGCCAGTAGTATAGAGAGGAATGGCTACACCTTC.

There are many counts of this clonotype. The chain couples TRBV12-3 or TRBV12-4 to TRBJ1-1; unclear D gene. V was shortened by 2 bases and J by 5 bases, with 9 bases between the two germline ends. This CDR3 region has 13 residues. The CDR3, as DNA: TGTGCCAGCAGTTTATATAGGGAGACTGAAGCTTTCTTT. This gives the protein CASSLYRETEAFF.